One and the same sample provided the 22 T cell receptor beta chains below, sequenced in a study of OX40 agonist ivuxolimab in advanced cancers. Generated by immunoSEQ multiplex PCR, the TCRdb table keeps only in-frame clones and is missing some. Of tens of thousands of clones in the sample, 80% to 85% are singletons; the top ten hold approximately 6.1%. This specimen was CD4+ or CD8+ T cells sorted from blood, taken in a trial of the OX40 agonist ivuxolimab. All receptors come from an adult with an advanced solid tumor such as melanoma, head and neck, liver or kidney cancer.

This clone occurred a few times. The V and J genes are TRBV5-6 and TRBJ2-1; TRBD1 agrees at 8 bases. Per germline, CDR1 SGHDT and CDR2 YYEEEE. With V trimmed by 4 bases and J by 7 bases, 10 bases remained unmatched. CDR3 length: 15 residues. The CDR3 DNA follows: TGTGCCAGCAGCCATGCAGGGGGCGCGGGTAATGAGCAGTTCTTC. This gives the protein CASSHAGGAGNEQFF.

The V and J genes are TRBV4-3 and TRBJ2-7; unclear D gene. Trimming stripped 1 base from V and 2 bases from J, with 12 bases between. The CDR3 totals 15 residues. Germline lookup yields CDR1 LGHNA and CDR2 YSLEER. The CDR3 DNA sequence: TGCGCCAGCAGCCAAGGCCGATCCGATGCCTACGAGCAGTACTTC. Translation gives CASSQGRSDAYEQYF.

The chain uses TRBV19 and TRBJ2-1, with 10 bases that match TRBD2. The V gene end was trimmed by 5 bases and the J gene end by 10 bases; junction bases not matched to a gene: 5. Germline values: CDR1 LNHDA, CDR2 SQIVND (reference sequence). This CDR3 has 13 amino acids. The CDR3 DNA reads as TGTGCCAGTAGTCGAAGCGGGAGGGGCGAGCAGTTCTTC. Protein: CASSRSGRGEQFF.

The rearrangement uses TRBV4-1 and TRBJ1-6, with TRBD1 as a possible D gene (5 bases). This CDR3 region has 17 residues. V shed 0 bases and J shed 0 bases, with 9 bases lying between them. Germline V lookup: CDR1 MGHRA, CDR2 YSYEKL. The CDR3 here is CASSQDLGASYNSPLHF. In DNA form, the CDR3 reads TGCGCCAGCAGCCAAGATCTAGGGGCCTCCTATAATTCACCCCTCCACTTT.

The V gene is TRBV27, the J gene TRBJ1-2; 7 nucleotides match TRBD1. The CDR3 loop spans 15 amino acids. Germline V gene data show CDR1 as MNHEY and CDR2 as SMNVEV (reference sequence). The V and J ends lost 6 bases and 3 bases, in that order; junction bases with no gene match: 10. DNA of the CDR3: TGTGCCAGCAGCCGACGGACAGGCGGAGACTATGGCTACACCTTC. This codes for CASSRRTGGDYGYTF.

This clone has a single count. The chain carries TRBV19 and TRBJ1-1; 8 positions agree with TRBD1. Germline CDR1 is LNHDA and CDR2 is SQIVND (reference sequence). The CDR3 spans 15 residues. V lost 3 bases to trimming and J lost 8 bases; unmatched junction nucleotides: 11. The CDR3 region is CASSMVAGGQVEAFF. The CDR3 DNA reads TGTGCCAGTAGTATGGTGGCGGGGGGACAGGTCGAAGCTTTCTTT. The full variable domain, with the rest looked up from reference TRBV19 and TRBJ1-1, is DGGITQSPKYLFRKEGQNVTLSCEQNLNHDAMYWYRQDPGQGLRLIYYSQIVNDFQKGDIAEGYSVSREKKESFPLTVTSAQKNPTAFYLCASSMVAGGQVEAFFGQGTRLTVV.

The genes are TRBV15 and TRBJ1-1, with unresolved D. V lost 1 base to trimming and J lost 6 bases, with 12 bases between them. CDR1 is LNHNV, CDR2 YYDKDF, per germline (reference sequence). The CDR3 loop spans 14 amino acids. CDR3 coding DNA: TGTGCCACCAGCAGAGTTGTCAGCGAACCTGAAGCTTTCTTT. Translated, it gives CATSRVVSEPEAFF.

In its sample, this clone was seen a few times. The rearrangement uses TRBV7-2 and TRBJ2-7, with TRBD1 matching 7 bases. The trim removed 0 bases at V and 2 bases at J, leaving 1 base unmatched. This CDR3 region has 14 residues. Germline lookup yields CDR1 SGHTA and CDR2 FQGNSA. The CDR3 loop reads CASSLAQGTYEQYF. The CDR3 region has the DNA TGTGCCAGCAGCTTAGCACAGGGGACCTACGAGCAGTACTTC.

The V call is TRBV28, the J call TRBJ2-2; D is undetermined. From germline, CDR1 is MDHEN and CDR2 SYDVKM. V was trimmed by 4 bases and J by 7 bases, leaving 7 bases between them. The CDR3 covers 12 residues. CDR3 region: CASSSGDGELFF. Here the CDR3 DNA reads TGTGCCAGCAGTTCGGGTGACGGGGAGCTGTTTTTT.

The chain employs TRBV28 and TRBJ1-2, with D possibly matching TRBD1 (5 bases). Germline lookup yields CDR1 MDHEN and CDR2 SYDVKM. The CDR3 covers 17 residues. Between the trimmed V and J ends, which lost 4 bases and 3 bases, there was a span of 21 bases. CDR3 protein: CASSYPQDSLIYYGYTF. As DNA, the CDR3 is TGTGCCAGCAGTTACCCCCAAGACAGCCTAATCTACTATGGCTACACCTTC.

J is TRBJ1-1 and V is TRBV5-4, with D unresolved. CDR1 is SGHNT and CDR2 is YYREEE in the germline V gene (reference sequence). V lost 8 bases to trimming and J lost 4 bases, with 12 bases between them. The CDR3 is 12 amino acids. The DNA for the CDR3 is TGTGCCAGTAAGACTCCAGCCACTGAAGCTTTCTTT. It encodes CASKTPATEAFF. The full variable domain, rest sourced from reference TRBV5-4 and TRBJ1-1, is ETGVTQSPTHLIKTRGQQVTLRCSSQSGHNTVSWYQQALGQGPQFIFQYYREEENGRGNFPPRFSGLQFPNYSSELNVNALELDDSALYLCASKTPATEAFFGQGTRLTVV.

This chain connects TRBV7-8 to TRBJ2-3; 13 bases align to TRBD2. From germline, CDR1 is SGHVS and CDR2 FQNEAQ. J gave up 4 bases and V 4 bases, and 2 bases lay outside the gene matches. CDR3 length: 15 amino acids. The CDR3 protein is CASSYTSGGADTQYF. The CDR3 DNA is TGTGCCAGCAGCTACACTAGCGGGGGGGCAGATACGCAGTATTTT.

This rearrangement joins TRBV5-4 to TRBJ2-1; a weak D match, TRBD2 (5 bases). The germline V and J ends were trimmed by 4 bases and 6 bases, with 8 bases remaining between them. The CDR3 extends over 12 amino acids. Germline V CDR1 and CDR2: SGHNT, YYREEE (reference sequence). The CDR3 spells CASSRSGNEQFF. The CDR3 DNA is TGTGCCAGCAGCCGGAGCGGCAATGAGCAGTTCTTC.

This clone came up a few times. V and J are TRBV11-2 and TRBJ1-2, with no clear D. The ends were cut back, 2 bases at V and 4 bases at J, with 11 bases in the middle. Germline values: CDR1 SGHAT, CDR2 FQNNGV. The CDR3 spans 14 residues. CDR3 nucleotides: TGTGCCAGCAGCTTATACGCGGGCGGCTATGGCTACACCTTC. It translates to CASSLYAGGYGYTF.

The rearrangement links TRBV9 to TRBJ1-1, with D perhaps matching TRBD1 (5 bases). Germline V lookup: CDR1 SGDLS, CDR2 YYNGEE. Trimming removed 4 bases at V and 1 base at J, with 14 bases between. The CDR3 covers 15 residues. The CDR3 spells CASSSPGLRNTEAFF. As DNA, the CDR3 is TGTGCCAGCAGCTCCCCGGGACTTAGGAACACTGAAGCTTTCTTT.

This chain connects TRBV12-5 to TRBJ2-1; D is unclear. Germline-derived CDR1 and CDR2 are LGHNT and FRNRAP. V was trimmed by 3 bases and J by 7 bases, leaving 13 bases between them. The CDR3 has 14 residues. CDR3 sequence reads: CASGFDGILNEQFF. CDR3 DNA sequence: TGTGCTAGTGGTTTTGACGGTATTTTAAATGAGCAGTTCTTC.

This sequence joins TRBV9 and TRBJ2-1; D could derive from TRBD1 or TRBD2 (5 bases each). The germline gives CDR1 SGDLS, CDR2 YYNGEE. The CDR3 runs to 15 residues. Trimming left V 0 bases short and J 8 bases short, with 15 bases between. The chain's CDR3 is CASSVAGRSVDEQFF. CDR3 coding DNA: TGTGCCAGCAGCGTAGCGGGACGGAGTGTGGATGAGCAGTTCTTC.

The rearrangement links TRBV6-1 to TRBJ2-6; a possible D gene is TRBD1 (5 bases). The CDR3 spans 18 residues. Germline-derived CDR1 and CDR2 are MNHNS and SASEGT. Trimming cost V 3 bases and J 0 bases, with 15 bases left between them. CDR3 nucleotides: TGTGCCAGCAGTGACGAGGAGCAGGGAAGCTCTGGGGCCAACGTCCTGACTTTC. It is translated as CASSDEEQGSSGANVLTF.

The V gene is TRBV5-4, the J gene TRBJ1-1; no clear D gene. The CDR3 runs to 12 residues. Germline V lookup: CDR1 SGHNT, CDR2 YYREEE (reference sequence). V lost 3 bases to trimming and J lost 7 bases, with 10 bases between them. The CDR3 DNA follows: TGTGCCAGCAGCTCCCTGGGCCTTGAAGCTTTCTTT. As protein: CASSSLGLEAFF.

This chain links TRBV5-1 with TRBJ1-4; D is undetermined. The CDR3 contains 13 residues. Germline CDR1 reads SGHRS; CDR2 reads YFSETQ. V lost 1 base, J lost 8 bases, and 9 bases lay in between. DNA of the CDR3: TGCGCCAGCAGCTTGTGGTCAGCAGAAAAACTGTTTTTT. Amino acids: CASSLWSAEKLFF.

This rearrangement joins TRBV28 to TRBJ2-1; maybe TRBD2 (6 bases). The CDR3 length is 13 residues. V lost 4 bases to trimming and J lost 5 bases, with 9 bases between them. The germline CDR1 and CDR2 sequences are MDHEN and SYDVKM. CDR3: CASSSGLHNEQFF. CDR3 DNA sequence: TGTGCCAGCAGTTCGGGACTTCACAATGAGCAGTTCTTC.

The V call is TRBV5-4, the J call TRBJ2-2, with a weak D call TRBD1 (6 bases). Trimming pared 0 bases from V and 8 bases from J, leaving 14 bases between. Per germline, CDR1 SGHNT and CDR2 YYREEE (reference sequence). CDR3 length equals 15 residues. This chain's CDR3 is CASSLESGAAGELFF. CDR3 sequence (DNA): TGTGCCAGCAGCTTGGAATCAGGGGCGGCGGGGGAGCTGTTTTTT.